This T cell receptor beta chain was captured by sequencing in a study of T cells in Graves' hyperthyroidism and ophthalmopathy (dated by TCRdb to between 2017 and 2020). About the study as a whole: Peripheral blood samples were taken at initial diagnosis, before any treatment was given. An independent validation cohort of some 18 hyperthyroidism patients and over 15 patients who later progressed to ophthalmopathy tested prospective prediction of ophthalmopathy. Thyroid tissue and blood T-cell repertoires from over 5 Graves' hyperthyroidism patients were also compared in the study. The paper describes TCR Vbeta CDR3 sequencing of 135 peripheral blood samples, made up of fewer than 50 ophthalmopathy patients, 70 to 75 hyperthyroidism patients and 17 progressor patients. A discovery cohort of 95 to 100 patients, roughly 43 with Graves' ophthalmopathy and 57 with stable Graves' hyperthyroidism, was used to find distinguishing TCR V-J signatures. For training and testing, the 100 or so patients in the discovery cohort were randomly divided in a 7:3 ratio. Following sampling, methimazole starting at 30 mg daily was given to hyperthyroidism patients, and high-dose intravenous methylprednisolone was given to ophthalmopathy patients. Study-wide findings and limitations: In validation, the model predicted progression to ophthalmopathy with 55% to 71% sensitivity and about 72% specificity, a median of about 6 months before onset. Most expanded thyroid clonotypes (frequency above 0.001) were also detected in blood, suggesting blood repertoires may reflect thyroid immune responses. No statistical method was used to set the sample size in advance, and investigators knew the group allocation. A 13 V-J signature model separated ophthalmopathy from stable hyperthyroidism, with 87.88% sensitivity and roughly 81% specificity in cross-validation and 80%/75% in testing.

A word on this clonotype: The antigen it recognizes is unknown. Per-base qualities were not stored, and no clone one base away is much larger.

Including the terminal cysteine and phenylalanine, the CDR3 comprises 16 residues. Just the 48-base CDR3 DNA is kept, in frame starting at base 1. Germline trimming: 1 base from V, 4 bases from J; junction bases outside gene matches: 1. The germline V gene specifies MNHEY as CDR1 and SVGAGI as CDR2. The TCR beta CDR3 regions were amplified from RNA transcripts. The TCR CDR3 was subjected to a first round of RT-PCR using the HTBI primer set and the Qiagen OneStep RT-PCR kit. A second multiplex PCR round built the libraries, followed by size selection and purification. Sequencing of the libraries was done on an Illumina HiSeq2000 using paired-end 100 bp reads. As for the original processing: SOAPnuke was used to process the raw data, removing reads that contained adapters or uncalled bases, had a mean Phred below 15, or lacked an exact match to the constant primer or identifier. High-quality paired reads were merged using COPE v1.2.5, and each unique nucleotide sequence was defined as a clonotype. Clonotypes were aligned to IMGT TRBV, TRBD and TRBJ reference segments using MiTCR v1.1. The analysis was restricted to V-J combinations with a frequency above 0.0001, which together covered about 99% of the repertoires. The TCS score was defined as F50 (clonal expansion) divided by E x V (chaos), with BLOSUM62-based TCRdist calculated between CDR3 peptides within each V-J. Welch's t-statistics and random forest reduced roughly 530 V-J features to 10 to 15, which were used in a naive Bayes classifier (R e1071). TCRdb took the public reads, trimmed them with fastp at Q25, ran MiXCR for clone calling and kept in-frame beta chains. A single entry per CDR3 protein holds the most common genes and DNA from its merged rows. TCRdb's processing, not the study's, gives the V and J calls here. This sample is represented by about half a million distinct CDR3 sequences; around a quarter of them were singletons. The ten largest clones add up to around 10% of the sample.

In the ophthalmopathy patients, disease was moderately to severely active, with a Clinical Activity Score of 3 or more, a NOSPECS grade of 4 or more, and a duration of less than 3 months. Any patient with an uncontrolled infection, another autoimmune disease, pregnancy or lactation was excluded. Diagnoses relied on clinical symptoms, serum thyroxine and TRAb, thyroid ultrasound and orbital computed tomography. PBMCs were separated from roughly 10 ml of fresh peripheral blood using Ficoll-Paque density gradient centrifugation. Total RNA was extracted with Trizol reagent, and quality was checked on an Agilent 2100 Bioanalyzer.

The material sequenced was blood. This clonotype was obtained from a woman aged 25 to 39 with Graves' ophthalmopathy. The V gene is TRBV6-5 and the J gene is TRBJ2-2, and 12 junctional nucleotides match TRBD2. The CDR3 here reads CASSYWTSGVTGELFF. The nucleotide sequence reads TGTGCCAGCAGTTACTGGACTAGCGGGGTCACCGGGGAGCTGTTTTTT.